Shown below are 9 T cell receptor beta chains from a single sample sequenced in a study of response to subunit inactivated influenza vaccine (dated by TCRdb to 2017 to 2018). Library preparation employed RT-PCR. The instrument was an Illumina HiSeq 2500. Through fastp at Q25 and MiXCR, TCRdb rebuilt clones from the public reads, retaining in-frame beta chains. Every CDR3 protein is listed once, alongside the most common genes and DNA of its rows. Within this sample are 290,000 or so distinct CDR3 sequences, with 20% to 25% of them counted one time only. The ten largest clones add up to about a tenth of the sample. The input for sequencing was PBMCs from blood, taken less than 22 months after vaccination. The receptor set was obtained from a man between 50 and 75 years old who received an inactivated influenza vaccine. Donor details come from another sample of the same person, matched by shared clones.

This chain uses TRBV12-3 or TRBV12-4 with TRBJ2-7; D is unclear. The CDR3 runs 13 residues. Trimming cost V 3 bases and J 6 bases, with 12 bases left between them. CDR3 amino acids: CASSFGPSAEQYF. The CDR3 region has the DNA TGTGCCAGCAGTTTTGGCCCCAGCGCCGAGCAGTACTTC.

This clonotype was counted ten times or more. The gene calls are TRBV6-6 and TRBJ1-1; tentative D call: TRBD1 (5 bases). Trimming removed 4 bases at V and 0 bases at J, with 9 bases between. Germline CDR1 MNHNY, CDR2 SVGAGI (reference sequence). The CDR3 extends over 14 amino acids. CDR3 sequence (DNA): TGTGCCAGCAGTTTCGAGACAGTGAACACTGAAGCTTTCTTT. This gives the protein CASSFETVNTEAFF.

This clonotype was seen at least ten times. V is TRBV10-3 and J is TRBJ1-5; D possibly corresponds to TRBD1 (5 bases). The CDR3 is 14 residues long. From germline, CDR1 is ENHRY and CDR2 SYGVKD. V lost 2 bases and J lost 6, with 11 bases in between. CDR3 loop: CAISEVGTRQPQHF. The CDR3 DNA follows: TGTGCCATCAGTGAGGTGGGGACGCGTCAGCCCCAGCATTTT.

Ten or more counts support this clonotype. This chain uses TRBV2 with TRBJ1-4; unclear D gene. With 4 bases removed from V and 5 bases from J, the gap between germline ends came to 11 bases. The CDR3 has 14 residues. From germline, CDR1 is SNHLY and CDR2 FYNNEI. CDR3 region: CASSGGGENEKLFF. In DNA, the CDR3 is TGTGCCAGCAGTGGTGGCGGGGAAAATGAAAAACTGTTTTTT. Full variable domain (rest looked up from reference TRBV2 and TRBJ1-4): EPEVTQTPSHQVTQMGQEVILRCVPISNHLYFYWYRQILGQKVEFLVSFYNNEISEKSEIFDDQFSVERPDGSNFTLKIRSTKLEDSAMYFCASSGGGENEKLFFGSGTQLSVL.

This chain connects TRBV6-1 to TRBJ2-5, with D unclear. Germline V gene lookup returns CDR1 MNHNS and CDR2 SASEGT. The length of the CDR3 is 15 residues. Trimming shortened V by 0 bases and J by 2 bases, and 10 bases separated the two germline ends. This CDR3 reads CASSEANLRQETQYF. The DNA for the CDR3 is TGTGCCAGCAGTGAAGCGAACTTGCGGCAAGAGACCCAGTACTTC.

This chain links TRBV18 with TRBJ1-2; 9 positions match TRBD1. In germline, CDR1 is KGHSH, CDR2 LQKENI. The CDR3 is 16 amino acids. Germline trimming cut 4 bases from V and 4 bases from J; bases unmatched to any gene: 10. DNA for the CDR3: TGTGCCAGCTCACTCAGACCGGACAGGGGATTCTATGGCTACACCTTC. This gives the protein CASSLRPDRGFYGYTF.

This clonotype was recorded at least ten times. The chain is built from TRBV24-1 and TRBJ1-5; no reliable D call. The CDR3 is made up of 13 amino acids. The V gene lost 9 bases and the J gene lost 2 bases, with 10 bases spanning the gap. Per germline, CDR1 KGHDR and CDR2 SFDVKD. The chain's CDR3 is CATSRDGNQPQHF. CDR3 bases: TGTGCCACCTCTAGGGATGGCAATCAGCCCCAGCATTTT.

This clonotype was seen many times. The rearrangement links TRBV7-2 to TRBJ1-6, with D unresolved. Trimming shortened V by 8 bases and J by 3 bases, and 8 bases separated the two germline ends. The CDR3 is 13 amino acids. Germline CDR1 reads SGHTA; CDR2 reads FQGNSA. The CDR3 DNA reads TGTGCCAGCTCCCCAGGCTATAATTCACCCCTCCACTTT. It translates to CASSPGYNSPLHF.

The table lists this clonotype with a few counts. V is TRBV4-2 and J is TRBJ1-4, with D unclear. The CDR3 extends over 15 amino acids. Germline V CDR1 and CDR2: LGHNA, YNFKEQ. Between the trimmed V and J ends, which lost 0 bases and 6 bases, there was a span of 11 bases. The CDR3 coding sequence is TGTGCCAGCAGCCAAGAAGGAGATACAGATGAAAAACTGTTTTTT. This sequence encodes CASSQEGDTDEKLFF.